The 12 T cell receptor beta chains in this list originate from one sample, sequenced in a study of post-analysis software for immune sequencing data. cDNA libraries of TCR beta carried unique molecular identifiers. In TCRdb, the PCR reads were re-called with MiXCR into one record per CDR3 protein. This table has around 150,000 distinct CDR3 sequences, about 37% appearing once. Sequenced here: blood, sampled after autologous hematopoietic stem cell transplantation. The receptor set was obtained from a girl between 5 and 17 years old with multiple sclerosis.

The rearrangement joins TRBV24-1 to TRBJ1-2; D remains unclear. There are 13 residues in the CDR3. V shed 3 bases and J shed 4 bases, with 8 bases lying between them. Germline lookup yields CDR1 KGHDR and CDR2 SFDVKD. The CDR3 bases are TGTGCCACCAGTGATAACGACCTCTATGGCTACACCTTC. Its protein is CATSDNDLYGYTF.

This chain uses TRBV6-2 or TRBV6-3 with TRBJ2-4; the match to TRBD2 covers 8 bases. This CDR3 spans 16 amino acids. V was pared by 6 bases and J by 1 base, with 8 bases of the junction left unmatched. Germline V gene lookup returns CDR1 MNHEY and CDR2 SVGEGT. CDR3 sequence reads: CASSRSGSGAKNIQYF. CDR3 sequence (DNA): TGTGCCAGCAGCCGGAGCGGGAGTGGGGCCAAAAACATTCAGTACTTC.

This clonotype was seen only once. The chain couples TRBV5-1 to TRBJ1-1; D is undetermined. Germline CDR1 SGHRS, CDR2 YFSETQ. The CDR3 sequence is 14 residues long. V lost 0 bases and J lost 3, with 9 bases in between. This CDR3 is CASSLAVWDTEAFF. CDR3 in DNA: TGCGCCAGCAGCTTGGCCGTGTGGGACACTGAAGCTTTCTTT.

This clonotype was detected only once. A much larger clone lies a single base off, so this may be a read error. The chain uses TRBV5-1 and TRBJ2-1; TRBD2 matches at 9 bases. Germline-derived CDR1 and CDR2 are SGHRS and YFSETQ. The ends lost 4 bases at V and 2 bases at J; junction bases unmatched: 10. The CDR3 spans 17 residues. The CDR3 nucleotides are TGCGCCAGCAGCACCAGACTAGCGGAAATAACCTACAATGAGCAGTTCTTC. This sequence encodes CASSTRLAEITYNEQFF.

The sample holds many counts of this clonotype. The V gene is TRBV4-3, the J gene TRBJ2-6; D may correspond to TRBD1 or TRBD2 (5 bases each). Germline loops: CDR1 LGHNA, CDR2 YSLEER. The CDR3 has 17 residues. Trimming took 1 base from V and 4 from J, leaving 14 bases between them. The CDR3 DNA sequence: TGCGCCAGCAGCCAAGTAATTAGAGGGGCGGGGGCCAACGTCCTGACTTTC. It codes for CASSQVIRGAGANVLTF.

This clonotype has at least ten counts. This chain connects TRBV20-1 to TRBJ2-1; D gene ambiguous. Trimming took off 1 base at V and 9 bases at J, with 16 bases between the two ends. Germline lookup yields CDR1 DFQATT and CDR2 SNEGSKA (reference sequence). This CDR3 has 14 residues. Written as DNA, the CDR3 is TGCAGTGCTAGAGCTCCGAACTTAGGTAGTGAGCAGTTCTTC. Its translation: CSARAPNLGSEQFF.

The chain has TRBV5-6 and TRBJ2-7; TRBD1 is a possible D gene (5 bases). V was trimmed by 4 bases and J by 2 bases, leaving 13 bases between them. There are 14 residues in the CDR3. The germline CDR1 and CDR2 sequences are SGHDT and YYEEEE. The CDR3 here is CASSPLDSPYEQYF. In DNA, the CDR3 is TGTGCCAGCAGCCCACTTGACAGCCCCTACGAGCAGTACTTC.

This clonotype has more than one count but fewer than ten. This chain connects TRBV29-1 to TRBJ2-7; TRBD2 matches 11 bases. J gave up 3 bases and V 6 bases, and 7 bases lay outside the gene matches. The CDR3 sequence is 14 residues long. Germline CDR1 and CDR2: SQVTM and ANQGSEA. In DNA form, the CDR3 reads TGCAGCGTCATAGGGACTAGCGGCCTCTACGAGCAGTACTTC. Residues: CSVIGTSGLYEQYF.

This clonotype was seen at least ten times. The chain recombines TRBV30 with TRBJ2-1; D is undetermined. The CDR3 runs 12 residues. Per germline, CDR1 GTSNPN and CDR2 SVGIG (reference sequence). The V and J ends lost 3 bases and 7 bases respectively, with 10 bases between them. The CDR3 spells CAWRRRGNEQFF. The CDR3 region has the DNA TGTGCCTGGAGGCGCCGAGGAAATGAGCAGTTCTTC.

This clonotype was observed once. This may stem from a read error, because a much larger clone lies one nucleotide away. V gene TRBV12-3 or TRBV12-4 combines with J gene TRBJ2-6; TRBD2 might be the D (5 bases). CDR3 length: 17 amino acids. V lost 0 bases and J 0 bases, leaving 9 bases between the germline ends. The CDR3: CASSLARVLSGANVLTF. The CDR3, as DNA: TGTGCCAGCAGTTTAGCGCGGGTCCTCTCTGGGGCCAACGTCCTGACTTTC.

The chain has TRBV7-3 and TRBJ2-1; 8 bases fit TRBD2. V shed 5 bases, J shed 4 bases, and the junction held 10 bases outside the gene matches. Germline V gene data show CDR1 as SGHTA and CDR2 as FQGTGA. This CDR3 is built from 16 residues. CDR3 loop: CASSPSAGVAYNEQFF. CDR3 DNA: TGTGCCAGCAGCCCATCAGCGGGAGTGGCGTACAATGAGCAGTTCTTC.

Here the CDR3 DNA reads TGTGCCACCACCGGCCTGGACAGAAAAGAATCACCCCTCCACTTT. It is translated as CATTGLDRKESPLHF. The chain has TRBV24-1 and TRBJ1-6, with D possibly being TRBD1 (6 bases). Between the trimmed V and J ends, which lost 8 bases and 10 bases, there was a span of 20 bases. This CDR3 has 15 residues. CDR1 KGHDR and CDR2 SFDVKD come from the germline V gene.